The 2 T cell receptor beta chains presented below share a single source sample, sequenced in a study of blood T cells in healthy people across ages. For the second PCR, which ran for 7 to 11 cycles, a sample-barcoded 5' primer and a J-beta primer mix were used. TCRdb recomputed calls from the 5' RACE reads with MiXCR, one row per CDR3 protein. This table has 450,000 to 600,000 distinct CDR3 sequences, 25% to 35% appearing once. The data were also submitted as part of a second study, on T cells of mothers and their children.

The sample taken for sequencing was blood. The receptors derive from a boy between 2 and 10 years old in good health.

The chain recombines TRBV7-2 with TRBJ2-2; D unclear. Deletions cut 6 bases from V and 1 base from J, with 9 bases between. The CDR3 extends over 14 amino acids. Germline lookup yields CDR1 SGHTA and CDR2 FQGNSA. The CDR3 DNA sequence: TGTGCCAGCAGTACGACTGAGAACACCGGGGAGCTGTTTTTT. Protein: CASSTTENTGELFF.

V usage is TRBV15 and J usage is TRBJ2-7, with TRBD2 matching over 7 bases. Germline V gene sequence: CDR1 LNHNV, CDR2 YYDKDF (reference sequence). The CDR3 runs 16 residues. Trimming cost V 0 bases and J 9 bases; bases outside gene matches: 14. The CDR3 sequence is CATSREGGIPMRVQYF. Written as DNA, the CDR3 is TGTGCCACCAGCAGAGAGGGGGGGATACCCATGCGTGTGCAGTACTTC.